These 30 T cell receptor beta chains originate from one sample sequenced in a study of regulatory T cells in long-lasting Graves disease. Time point specified: persistent/refractory GD, antithyroid drugs over 5 years with positive TRAb. The TCR library was prepared using RNA isolated from PBMCs. According to the study, TCR beta libraries were built with iRepertoire HTBI primers and CDR3-region Arm-PCR. TCRdb used MiXCR to reprocess the multiplex PCR reads, holding one entry per CDR3 protein. Among 300,000 to 350,000 distinct CDR3 sequences listed, roughly 21% were seen once. The sequenced sample was peripheral blood mononuclear cells (PBMCs), obtained when the disease was refractory, from a patient treated with antithyroid drugs. The receptors come from a female donor with Graves disease.

This clonotype was detected only a few times. The chain employs TRBV30 and TRBJ2-7; D is unresolved. The CDR3 is 13 residues long. Germline CDR1 GTSNPN, CDR2 SVGIG (reference sequence). Trimming shortened V by 0 bases and J by 0 bases, and 6 bases separated the two germline ends. The CDR3 DNA reads TGTGCCTGGAGTGTAGAAGGCTCCTACGAGCAGTACTTC. Protein: CAWSVEGSYEQYF. The whole variable domain, filled in from reference TRBV30 and TRBJ2-7, reads SQTIHQWPATLVQPVGSPLSLECTVEGTSNPNLYWYRQAAGRGLQLLFYSVGIGQISSEVPQNLSASRPQDRQFILSSKKLLLSDSGFYLCAWSVEGSYEQYFGPGTRLTVT.

The sample holds many counts of this clonotype. The chain is built from TRBV19 and TRBJ1-5, with 7 nucleotides matching TRBD1. Per the germline V gene, CDR1 is LNHDA and CDR2 is SQIVND (reference sequence). The length of the CDR3 is 15 residues. The V gene end was trimmed by 8 bases and the J gene end by 1 base; junction bases not matched to a gene: 8. The CDR3 DNA follows: TGTGCCAGTGGCGAGGGGGCTCAGAGCAATCAGCCCCAGCATTTT. Residues: CASGEGAQSNQPQHF.

The rearrangement joins TRBV3-1 to TRBJ2-6; possibly TRBD1 for D (5 bases). In germline, CDR1 is LGHDT, CDR2 YNNKEL (reference sequence). The CDR3 length is 16 residues. Trimming removed 4 bases at V and 0 bases at J, with 10 bases between. CDR3 sequence reads: CASSLQEYSGANVLTF. The CDR3 DNA is TGTGCCAGCAGCCTACAGGAATACTCTGGGGCCAACGTCCTGACTTTC.

This chain links TRBV12-3 or TRBV12-4 with TRBJ1-5, with 8 bases matching TRBD1. The CDR3 spans 15 residues. V lost 4 bases, J lost 3 bases, and 5 bases stayed unmatched. The CDR3 DNA reads TGTGCCAGCAGTTCCCAGGACAGGGACAATCAGCCCCAGCATTTT. It specifies CASSSQDRDNQPQHF.

V usage is TRBV18 and J usage is TRBJ2-6; 8 bases line up with TRBD1. CDR3 size: 19 residues. With 6 bases clipped from V and 0 bases from J, the junction kept 13 bases outside the gene matches. The V gene's germline CDR1 is KGHSH and CDR2 LQKENI. The CDR3 sequence: CASSHRGRDRNSGANVLTF. CDR3 bases: TGTGCCAGCTCCCACAGGGGCCGGGACAGGAACTCTGGGGCCAACGTCCTGACTTTC.

Concerning this clonotype itself: One base away lies a much larger clone, so this may be a sequencing read error. Since no conserved phenylalanine or tryptophan closes the CDR3, a read error is the likely cause. The chain carries TRBV28 and TRBJ1-2; TRBD1 might be the D (5 bases). The CDR3 totals 13 residues. Germline V gives CDR1 MDHEN, CDR2 SYDVKM. Trimming removed 5 bases at V and 8 bases at J, with 15 bases between. The CDR3 sequence: CASSPLGVYGYTL. The CDR3 coding sequence is TGTGCCAGCAGTCCCCTGGGGGTTTACGGCTACACCCTC.

This clonotype was recorded a few times. This sequence joins TRBV20-1 and TRBJ1-2; D is unclear. Germline V gives CDR1 DFQATT, CDR2 SNEGSKA (reference sequence). V was trimmed by 0 bases and J by 4 bases, leaving 6 bases between them. The CDR3 is made up of 12 amino acids. The CDR3 DNA reads TGCAGTGCTAGAGATGCATCCTATGGCTACACCTTC. This gives the protein CSARDASYGYTF.

This clonotype was detected many times. V is TRBV15 and J is TRBJ2-5; D unresolved. CDR1 is LNHNV, CDR2 YYDKDF, per germline (reference sequence). The CDR3 sequence is 13 residues long. The germline V and J ends were trimmed by 1 base and 2 bases, with 5 bases remaining between them. The CDR3 spells CATSRVLQETQYF. In DNA form, the CDR3 reads TGTGCCACCAGCAGAGTGCTGCAAGAGACCCAGTACTTC.

This clonotype was seen a few times. The genes are TRBV4-1 and TRBJ2-7; D unresolved. Trimming took 1 base from V and 2 from J, leaving 18 bases between them. Per the germline V gene, CDR1 is MGHRA and CDR2 is YSYEKL. The CDR3 is 17 amino acids. The CDR3 nucleotides are TGCGCCAGCAGCCAAGCCTCGAGTGGGCACTTGCCCTACGAGCAGTACTTC. Translation gives CASSQASSGHLPYEQYF.

This clonotype was recorded many times. The chain links TRBV28 to TRBJ2-5; 10 bases align to TRBD2. Germline trimming cut 0 bases from V and 5 bases from J; bases unmatched to any gene: 6. The CDR3 totals 16 residues. The germline V gene encodes CDR1 MDHEN and CDR2 SYDVKM. The CDR3, as DNA: TGTGCCAGCAGTTTATGGAGTAGCGGGGGGCGGGAGACCCAGTACTTC. Amino acids: CASSLWSSGGRETQYF.

This clonotype is medium-sized in the sample. This rearrangement joins TRBV2 to TRBJ2-7; D perhaps matches TRBD1 (5 bases). V lost 10 bases, J lost 1 base, and 14 bases lay in between. The germline CDR1 and CDR2 sequences are SNHLY and FYNNEI. The CDR3 is 13 residues long. The CDR3 loop is CATLRSGSYEQYF. Written as DNA, the CDR3 is TGTGCCACCCTAAGGTCAGGGTCCTACGAGCAGTACTTC.

V and J are TRBV20-1 and TRBJ2-7; D may match TRBD1 or TRBD2 (5 bases each). The germline gives CDR1 DFQATT, CDR2 SNEGSKA (reference sequence). The CDR3 spans 13 residues. Trimming left V 3 bases short and J 0 bases short, with 9 bases between. The DNA of the CDR3 is TGCAGTGCTAGTGAGGGGAGCTCCTACGAGCAGTACTTC. Its protein is CSASEGSSYEQYF.

Concerning this clonotype: A much bigger clone sits one base away, suggesting this may be a read error. The CDR3 DNA is TGTGCCGGGGACAGGGGACTCGATGAAAAACTGTTTTTT. Amino acid sequence: CAGDRGLDEKLFF. J is TRBJ1-4 and V is TRBV30, with 10 bases fitting TRBD1. Germline V gene lookup returns CDR1 GTSNPN and CDR2 SVGIG (reference sequence). The CDR3 loop spans 13 amino acids. After removal of 8 bases from V and 6 bases from J, the junction contained 6 bases not matched to a gene.

This clonotype was counted many times. The gene calls are TRBV28 and TRBJ2-7; TRBD2 might be the D (5 bases). Germline-derived CDR1 and CDR2 are MDHEN and SYDVKM. Deletions cut 7 bases from V and 6 bases from J, with 16 bases between. This CDR3 is built from 13 residues. This CDR3 reads CASKLPGLGEQYF. CDR3 DNA sequence: TGTGCCAGCAAATTGCCGGGGTTGGGCGAGCAGTACTTC.

This clonotype occurred many times. The chain uses TRBV12-3 or TRBV12-4 and TRBJ1-2; maybe TRBD1 (6 bases). V lost 6 bases, J lost 3 bases, and 17 bases lay in between. The CDR3 totals 15 residues. The CDR3 loop reads CASSATGSLDYGYTF. DNA of the CDR3: TGTGCCAGCAGCGCAACAGGGAGTTTAGACTATGGCTACACCTTC.

The chain uses TRBV18 and TRBJ1-2; TRBD1 matches at 10 bases. V trimming: 2 bases; J trimming: 5 bases; junction bases outside the gene matches: 8. CDR3 length equals 16 residues. The V gene's germline CDR1 is KGHSH and CDR2 LQKENI. Here the CDR3 reads CASSPGTGVDGYGYTF. The DNA of the CDR3 is TGTGCCAGCTCACCAGGGACAGGGGTTGATGGATATGGCTACACCTTC.

The rearrangement uses TRBV4-2 and TRBJ2-5, with 7 bases fitting TRBD2. Germline CDR1 and CDR2: LGHNA and YNFKEQ. V trimming: 1 base; J trimming: 3 bases; junction bases outside the gene matches: 5. The CDR3 runs to 15 residues. CDR3: CASSQGAGPEETQYF. CDR3 nucleotides: TGTGCCAGCAGCCAAGGAGCGGGACCGGAAGAGACCCAGTACTTC.

This sequence joins TRBV4-1 and TRBJ2-5; the D call may be TRBD1 or TRBD2 (5 bases each). Trimming shortened V by 0 bases and J by 4 bases, and 9 bases separated the two germline ends. The CDR3 runs 14 residues. The V gene's germline CDR1 is MGHRA and CDR2 YSYEKL. The CDR3 is CASSQDLGGETQYF. The CDR3 nucleotides are TGCGCCAGCAGCCAAGATCTTGGGGGAGAGACCCAGTACTTC.

This chain uses TRBV6-4 with TRBJ1-2; D not resolved. This CDR3 contains 15 residues. Germline CDR1 reads MRHNA; CDR2 reads SNTAGT. V lost 6 bases and J 0 bases, leaving 14 bases between the germline ends. CDR3 protein: CASSLSAGSNYGYTF. The DNA of the CDR3 is TGTGCCAGCAGCCTCTCGGCAGGCTCTAACTATGGCTACACCTTC.

Points on this clonotype: This likely comes from a read error, as the CDR3 has no conserved phenylalanine or tryptophan at its end. This chain joins TRBV7-9 and TRBJ1-2, with D tentatively TRBD1 (5 bases). Germline lookup yields CDR1 SEHNR and CDR2 FQNEAQ (reference sequence). Trimming pared 4 bases from V and 2 bases from J, leaving 14 bases between. The length of the CDR3 is 15 residues. The CDR3 loop reads CASSSHLTANYGYTL. The CDR3 DNA follows: TGTGCCAGCAGCTCTCACTTGACAGCGAACTATGGCTACACCCTC.

Details on this clonotype: A read error may explain this, as a much larger clone is one base away. The chain links TRBV9 to TRBJ1-2, with D unresolved. Per the germline V gene, CDR1 is SGDLS and CDR2 is YYNGEE. The CDR3 spans 14 residues. The CDR3 region has the DNA TGTGCCAGCAGCGTTAGTACAGAGAACTTTGGCTACACCTTC. The encoded protein is CASSVSTENFGYTF.

This clonotype came up a few times. The chain carries TRBV5-1 and TRBJ2-3; 9 bases fit TRBD2. Trimming cost V 2 bases and J 6 bases; bases outside gene matches: 13. Germline assignment: CDR1 SGHRS and CDR2 YFSETQ. This CDR3 has 17 amino acids. The CDR3 sequence: CASSFLLQSGRKDTQYF. Written as DNA, the CDR3 is TGCGCCAGCAGCTTCCTTCTTCAAAGCGGGAGGAAGGATACGCAGTATTTT.

The chain has TRBV6-1 and TRBJ2-2; D ambiguous. V lost 6 bases and J lost 3, with 11 bases in between. Germline CDR1 is MNHNS and CDR2 is SASEGT. This CDR3 is built from 14 residues. This chain's CDR3 is CASSLVDDTGELFF. The CDR3 region has the DNA TGTGCCAGCAGCTTGGTGGACGACACCGGGGAGCTGTTTTTT.

The chain is built from TRBV6-1 and TRBJ2-3; D possibly matches TRBD1 or TRBD2 (7 bases each). The CDR3 has 15 residues. Germline CDR1 reads MNHNS; CDR2 reads SASEGT. The V and J ends lost 5 bases and 5 bases respectively, with 17 bases between them. CDR3: CASSPRDYRGDTQYF. In DNA form, the CDR3 reads TGTGCCAGCAGTCCGCGGGACTACAGGGGAGATACGCAGTATTTT.

The chain combines TRBV19 with TRBJ1-5, with 9 bases aligning to TRBD1. This CDR3 has 14 amino acids. V was pared by 7 bases and J by 5 bases, with 6 bases of the junction left unmatched. The germline V gene has CDR1 LNHDA and CDR2 SQIVND (reference sequence). The CDR3 here is CASTDRGGHQPQHF. Here the CDR3 DNA reads TGTGCCAGTACCGACAGGGGGGGACATCAGCCCCAGCATTTT.

This clonotype was detected a few times. The V and J genes are TRBV20-1 and TRBJ2-1; D is perhaps TRBD1 or TRBD2 (6 bases each). Germline CDR1 and CDR2: DFQATT and SNEGSKA (reference sequence). CDR3 length: 21 residues. Trimming shortened V by 1 base and J by 5 bases, and 33 bases separated the two germline ends. In nucleotides, the CDR3 is TGCAGTGCTAGAGCCGGGGGCGATAAAAGAAAAAAGGGGTGGGTAAACAATGAGCAGTTCTTC. Translating gives CSARAGGDKRKKGWVNNEQFF.

This clonotype has more than one count but fewer than ten. The chain uses TRBV28 and TRBJ2-5; 7 nucleotides align to TRBD2. The junction had 9 bases not matched to a gene; V was cut back by 6 bases and J by 2 bases. The V gene's germline CDR1 is MDHEN and CDR2 SYDVKM. This CDR3 spans 15 amino acids. The CDR3 DNA sequence: TGTGCCAGCAGGGGGCGGTGGCGGGGGCAAGAGACCCAGTACTTC. Its translation is CASRGRWRGQETQYF.

The V gene is TRBV20-1, the J gene TRBJ2-7, with TRBD1 matching over 7 bases. CDR3 size: 16 residues. Looked up from germline, CDR1 is DFQATT and CDR2 is SNEGSKA (reference sequence). In DNA form, the CDR3 reads TGCAGCCACCCTTGGATCGGGACAGAAGCCTCCTACGAGCAGTACTTC. This encodes CSHPWIGTEASYEQYF.

This chain connects TRBV5-1 to TRBJ2-3; 8 positions agree with TRBD1. Germline CDR1 reads SGHRS; CDR2 reads YFSETQ. CDR3 length equals 16 residues. Losses at the gene ends were 4 bases for V and 4 bases for J; bases not matched to a gene: 11. This CDR3 reads CASSTGQGIWPDTQYF. The CDR3 nucleotides are TGCGCCAGCAGCACCGGACAGGGTATTTGGCCAGATACGCAGTATTTT. Drawing the rest from reference TRBV5-1 and TRBJ2-3, the complete variable domain is KAGVTQTPRYLIKTRGQQVTLSCSPISGHRSVSWYQQTPGQGLQFLFEYFSETQRNKGNFPGRFSGRQFSNSRSEMNVSTLELGDSALYLCASSTGQGIWPDTQYFGPGTRLTVL.

This clonotype was seen a few times. The chain employs TRBV6-2 or TRBV6-3 and TRBJ1-1; 8 bases match TRBD1. The V segment lost 2 bases and the J segment 1 base; nucleotides outside the gene matches: 12. Germline CDR1 is MNHEY and CDR2 is SVGEGT. The CDR3 totals 18 residues. The CDR3 loop reads CASSYPNRGTARNTEAFF. CDR3 nucleotide sequence: TGTGCCAGCAGTTACCCCAACAGGGGGACTGCAAGGAACACTGAAGCTTTCTTT.